Below are 32 T cell receptor beta chains sequenced from a single sample in a study of shared clonotypes between healthy human individuals. Profiling relied on immunoSEQ multiplex PCR, and the TCRdb table lists in-frame clones only, not all of them. The sample lists about 1.5 million clones, approximately 98% occurring once. The sample taken for sequencing was naive CD4+ T cells sorted from blood. Indicated subset: CD45RA+ positively selected. The source of these receptors is a man younger than 40 in good health.

The chain recombines TRBV10-3 with TRBJ1-5, with 7 bases matching TRBD1. This CDR3 spans 15 amino acids. The germline V gene has CDR1 ENHRY and CDR2 SYGVKD. V dropped 2 bases and J dropped 4; count of bases not matched to a gene: 5. Here the CDR3 DNA reads TGTGCCATCAGTGAGACGGGACAGAAGAATCAGCCCCAGCATTTT. Translation gives CAISETGQKNQPQHF.

This chain links TRBV10-3 with TRBJ1-3; D ambiguous. Germline V gene lookup returns CDR1 ENHRY and CDR2 SYGVKD. The V gene lost 9 bases and the J gene lost 0 bases, with 12 bases spanning the gap. There are 14 residues in the CDR3. The CDR3 is CAIKQTLSGNTIYF. As DNA, the CDR3 is TGTGCCATAAAACAGACTCTCTCTGGAAACACCATATATTTT.

This rearrangement joins TRBV4-1 to TRBJ2-5; the D gene could be TRBD1 or TRBD2 (5 bases each). Germline V gene sequence: CDR1 MGHRA, CDR2 YSYEKL. This CDR3 is built from 20 residues. Trimming left V 0 bases short and J 7 bases short, with 30 bases between. CDR3 sequence reads: CASSQETGLPGLAPGGTQYF. In nucleotides, the CDR3 is TGCGCCAGCAGCCAAGAAACAGGTTTGCCGGGGCTGGCCCCCGGAGGGACCCAGTACTTC.

The rearrangement links TRBV2 to TRBJ1-4, with TRBD1 matching 7 bases. Germline V gene sequence: CDR1 SNHLY, CDR2 FYNNEI. With 6 bases clipped from V and 3 bases from J, the junction kept 4 bases outside the gene matches. The CDR3 is made up of 14 amino acids. The CDR3: CASRWGTANEKLFF. CDR3 nucleotide sequence: TGTGCCAGCAGGTGGGGGACAGCTAATGAAAAACTGTTTTTT.

The rearrangement joins TRBV5-1 to TRBJ1-2; possibly TRBD1 for D (6 bases). V was shortened by 6 bases and J by 4 bases, with 22 bases between the two germline ends. CDR3 size: 16 residues. Germline values: CDR1 SGHRS, CDR2 YFSETQ. CDR3 DNA: TGCGCCAGCAACCTGGGCCCCCCAGGGGCCAGCTATGGCTACACCTTC. Its protein product is CASNLGPPGASYGYTF.

This chain joins TRBV28 and TRBJ2-7; D uncertain. The CDR3 runs 13 residues. V dropped 7 bases and J dropped 1 base, with 11 bases sitting between them. From germline, CDR1 is MDHEN and CDR2 SYDVKM. The CDR3, as DNA: TGTGCCAGCACAGGCCGTCCATCCTACGAGCAGTACTTC. Residues: CASTGRPSYEQYF.

The chain couples TRBV4-3 to TRBJ2-7; D is tentatively TRBD1 or TRBD2 (5 bases each). This CDR3 is built from 16 residues. V was shortened by 3 bases and J by 2 bases, with 17 bases between the two germline ends. Looked up from germline, CDR1 is LGHNA and CDR2 is YSLEER. As DNA, the CDR3 is TGCGCCAGCAGCCAGGCTGTGCCGGGGCCGACCTACGAGCAGTACTTC. Protein product: CASSQAVPGPTYEQYF.

The rearrangement uses TRBV5-4 and TRBJ1-1, with D unresolved. Germline V gene lookup returns CDR1 SGHNT and CDR2 YYREEE (reference sequence). Trimming took 1 base from V and 4 from J, leaving 8 bases between them. The CDR3 is made up of 13 amino acids. CDR3 in amino acids: CASSLSLGTEAFF. The CDR3 bases are TGTGCCAGCAGCTTGTCTCTGGGCACTGAAGCTTTCTTT.

This chain links TRBV6-4 with TRBJ2-1; perhaps TRBD2 as D (5 bases). Germline-derived CDR1 and CDR2 are MRHNA and SNTAGT. The CDR3 has 14 residues. Trimming cost V 1 base and J 10 bases, with 14 bases left between them. The CDR3 DNA follows: TGTGCCAGCAGTGACTTCCAACTAGGCGCGGAGCAGTTCTTC. Its protein is CASSDFQLGAEQFF.

For this clone: Other DNA sequences in this sample translate to the same CDR3. The CDR3 bases are TGTGCCAGCAGTTGGGGACTAGCGGGAGGCACCGGGGAGCTGTTTTTT. Residues: CASSWGLAGGTGELFF. The chain employs TRBV6-5 and TRBJ2-2; TRBD2 matches at 15 bases. The CDR3 loop spans 16 amino acids. Per germline, CDR1 MNHEY and CDR2 SVGAGI. V dropped 4 bases and J dropped 4; count of bases not matched to a gene: 1.

Details on this clone: A junction end diverges from the germline sequence, so it may reflect a read error. The gene calls are TRBV9 and TRBJ2-3, with a weak D call TRBD2 (6 bases). CDR1 and CDR2 from the germline V gene are SGDLS and YYNGEE. CDR3 length: 16 amino acids. DNA of the CDR3: TGTGCCAGCAGCGTAGGGTGGGGAGGAGACACAGATACACAGTATTTT. Amino acid sequence: CASSVGWGGDTDTQYF.

DNA of the CDR3: TGTGCCAGCAGCTTAGGGGCCAGGTCGACGTCCGGGGAGCTGTTTTTT. Protein: CASSLGARSTSGELFF. The chain carries TRBV7-6 and TRBJ2-2, with D unresolved. V lost 1 base and J 6 bases, leaving 15 bases between the germline ends. There are 16 residues in the CDR3. Germline CDR1 SGHVS, CDR2 FNYEAQ.

The chain uses TRBV19 and TRBJ2-1; TRBD2 matches 11 bases. CDR1 is LNHDA and CDR2 is SQIVND in the germline V gene (reference sequence). Trimming removed 6 bases from V and 0 bases from J; junction bases left unmatched: 7. The CDR3 is 17 amino acids. As DNA, the CDR3 is TGTGCCAGTAGACGTTCCGGGACTAGCGGCTCCTACAATGAGCAGTTCTTC. It codes for CASRRSGTSGSYNEQFF. Complete variable domain (other parts from reference TRBV19 and TRBJ2-1): DGGITQSPKYLFRKEGQNVTLSCEQNLNHDAMYWYRQDPGQGLRLIYYSQIVNDFQKGDIAEGYSVSREKKESFPLTVTSAQKNPTAFYLCASRRSGTSGSYNEQFFGPGTRLTVL.

This chain joins TRBV7-8 and TRBJ2-2, with 7 bases lining up with TRBD1. The J segment lost 0 bases and the V segment lost 1 base, leaving 5 bases of the junction unmatched. CDR3 length: 17 residues. Per germline, CDR1 SGHVS and CDR2 FQNEAQ. CDR3: CASSLVARGTNTGELFF. The CDR3 nucleotides read TGTGCCAGCAGCTTAGTGGCCAGGGGGACGAACACCGGGGAGCTGTTTTTT.

The V call is TRBV7-8, the J call TRBJ2-2; D possibly corresponds to TRBD2 (5 bases). Looked up from germline, CDR1 is SGHVS and CDR2 is FQNEAQ. The CDR3 is made up of 15 amino acids. V lost 2 bases and J 2 bases, leaving 9 bases between the germline ends. The CDR3 reads CASSLFRGNTGELFF. The CDR3 DNA is TGTGCCAGCAGCTTATTTCGGGGTAACACCGGGGAGCTGTTTTTT.

The chain uses TRBV18 and TRBJ1-2; D uncertain. Germline CDR1 and CDR2: KGHSH and LQKENI. The CDR3 is 11 amino acids. The V end lost 6 bases, the J end lost 5 bases, and 7 bases lay between the germline ends. CDR3 bases: TGTGCCAGCTCCTCGGGGTATGGCTACACCTTC. Protein: CASSSGYGYTF.

The chain combines TRBV15 with TRBJ1-3; D is unclear. V lost 0 bases and J lost 2, with 20 bases in between. Germline CDR1 is LNHNV and CDR2 is YYDKDF (reference sequence). The CDR3 totals 19 residues. The DNA of the CDR3 is TGTGCCACCAGCAGAGATGGAGCCAAGGTCCCCGCGGCTGGAAACACCATATATTTT. Translating gives CATSRDGAKVPAAGNTIYF.

The chain uses TRBV19 and TRBJ1-1; D gene uncertain. Trimming stripped 10 bases from V and 0 bases from J, with 18 bases between. This CDR3 has 15 residues. Germline CDR1 is LNHDA and CDR2 is SQIVND (reference sequence). CDR3: CATASPAAMNTEAFF. Written as DNA, the CDR3 is TGTGCCACCGCTTCGCCGGCGGCAATGAACACTGAAGCTTTCTTT. The full variable domain, in which reference TRBV19 and TRBJ1-1 provide the parts outside the CDR3, is DGGITQSPKYLFRKEGQNVTLSCEQNLNHDAMYWYRQDPGQGLRLIYYSQIVNDFQKGDIAEGYSVSREKKESFPLTVTSAQKNPTAFYLCATASPAAMNTEAFFGQGTRLTVV.

The chain carries TRBV28 and TRBJ2-2; no definite D call. In germline, CDR1 is MDHEN, CDR2 SYDVKM. The CDR3 totals 13 residues. Trimming pared 4 bases from V and 6 bases from J, leaving 9 bases between. CDR3 amino acids: CASSSPGSGELFF. Written as DNA, the CDR3 is TGTGCCAGCAGTTCCCCAGGATCCGGGGAGCTGTTTTTT.

This chain joins TRBV2 and TRBJ1-2; D not resolved. The CDR3 runs 12 residues. Trimming took 9 bases from V and 8 from J, leaving 16 bases between them. The germline V gene has CDR1 SNHLY and CDR2 FYNNEI. The CDR3 is CASLLGLGGYTF. CDR3 nucleotides: TGTGCCAGTCTCTTGGGGTTGGGCGGCTACACCTTC.

V and J are TRBV28 and TRBJ2-7; D gene unclear. V was clipped by 8 bases and J by 2 bases, with 13 bases between them. Germline V CDR1 and CDR2: MDHEN, SYDVKM. CDR3 length: 13 residues. The CDR3: CASGVASPYEQYF. CDR3 nucleotide sequence: TGTGCCAGCGGTGTTGCCAGTCCCTACGAGCAGTACTTC.

The rearrangement joins TRBV6-1 to TRBJ1-2; a possible D gene is TRBD1 (5 bases). The germline V and J ends were trimmed by 2 bases and 5 bases, with 12 bases remaining between them. The germline V gene has CDR1 MNHNS and CDR2 SASEGT. The CDR3 loop spans 14 amino acids. The CDR3 DNA follows: TGTGCCAGCAGTGAAACAGGCAGCGATTATGGCTACACCTTC. As protein: CASSETGSDYGYTF.

The V call is TRBV10-3, the J call TRBJ2-5, with 10 positions matching TRBD2. V was clipped by 8 bases and J by 5 bases; unmatched bases: 8. Per the germline V gene, CDR1 is ENHRY and CDR2 is SYGVKD. CDR3 length: 14 amino acids. CDR3 sequence reads: CAISEREGPETQYF. CDR3 in DNA: TGTGCCATCTCGGAGCGGGAGGGCCCTGAGACCCAGTACTTC.

As concerns this clone: The same CDR3 also results from other DNA sequences found in this sample. The chain combines TRBV18 with TRBJ2-5, with no clear D. Trimming removed 1 base at V and 2 bases at J, with 5 bases between. Germline CDR1 KGHSH, CDR2 LQKENI. The CDR3 has 13 residues. The CDR3 region has the DNA TGTGCCAGCTCACCACGAAGGCAAGAGACCCAGTACTTC. Its translation is CASSPRRQETQYF.

This sequence joins TRBV18 and TRBJ2-5, with no clear D. The CDR3 has 14 amino acids. Germline V gene lookup returns CDR1 KGHSH and CDR2 LQKENI. V gave up 4 bases and J gave up 0 bases, with 9 bases separating them. The CDR3 spells CASSHRTDQETQYF. CDR3 nucleotide sequence: TGTGCCAGCTCACACCGGACGGACCAAGAGACCCAGTACTTC.

CDR3: CASLGLANSSYEQYF. DNA for the CDR3: TGTGCCAGTTTAGGACTAGCGAATAGCTCCTACGAGCAGTACTTC. The chain links TRBV18 to TRBJ2-7; 9 positions agree with TRBD2. CDR3 length: 15 amino acids. From germline, CDR1 is KGHSH and CDR2 LQKENI. Unmatched junction bases numbered 9, after V lost 9 bases and J lost 0 bases.

On this clone itself: Other DNA sequences in this specimen translate into the identical CDR3. This chain links TRBV18 with TRBJ1-1; no reliable D call. The V gene's germline CDR1 is KGHSH and CDR2 LQKENI. The CDR3 runs 13 residues. V lost 0 bases and J lost 8, with 10 bases in between. CDR3 sequence: CASSPPVRTEAFF. In DNA, the CDR3 is TGTGCCAGCTCACCACCAGTGCGGACCGAAGCTTTCTTT.

Comment on this clone: Other DNA sequences in this specimen translate into the identical CDR3. This sequence joins TRBV5-4 and TRBJ1-2; 7 bases align to TRBD1. This CDR3 contains 14 residues. Germline V lookup: CDR1 SGHNT, CDR2 YYREEE (reference sequence). V gave up 0 bases and J gave up 7 bases; unmatched junction bases: 6. The CDR3 protein is CASSLVQGGSGYTF. The CDR3 bases are TGTGCCAGCAGCTTGGTCCAGGGGGGAAGTGGCTACACCTTC.

The rearrangement uses TRBV29-1 and TRBJ2-7, with 9 bases that match TRBD1. Germline trimming cut 6 bases from V and 6 bases from J; bases unmatched to any gene: 9. Germline V gene data show CDR1 as SQVTM and CDR2 as ANQGSEA. This CDR3 has 13 amino acids. This CDR3 is CSVNTGGRSEQYF. The CDR3 DNA reads as TGCAGCGTAAATACAGGGGGCAGGTCCGAGCAGTACTTC.

The chain has TRBV4-2 and TRBJ2-1; D is unclear. This CDR3 is 11 amino acids long. CDR1 and CDR2 (germline): LGHNA, YNFKEQ. V lost 0 bases and J lost 8, with 2 bases in between. In DNA form, the CDR3 reads TGTGCCAGCAGCCAAGATCATGAGCAGTTCTTC. It translates to CASSQDHEQFF.

The V call is TRBV29-1, the J call TRBJ1-1, with D unclear. Germline V gives CDR1 SQVTM, CDR2 ANQGSEA. Trimming took 7 bases from V and 3 from J, leaving 6 bases between them. The CDR3 extends over 10 amino acids. CDR3 sequence: CSGKHTEAFF. In nucleotides, the CDR3 is TGCAGCGGGAAACACACTGAAGCTTTCTTT.

This clone was recorded only once. The rearrangement joins TRBV5-4 to TRBJ2-1; either TRBD1 or TRBD2 may fit D (6 bases each). Deletions cut 4 bases from V and 0 bases from J, with 14 bases between. Germline V gene data show CDR1 as SGHNT and CDR2 as YYREEE (reference sequence). The CDR3 is 16 amino acids. CDR3 region: CASSGRTESSYNEQFF. The CDR3 DNA reads TGTGCCAGCAGCGGGAGGACAGAAAGCTCCTACAATGAGCAGTTCTTC.